The table lists the clone carrying this T cell receptor beta chain with a few counts. This sample is part of a study of blood T cell repertoires in COVID-19. Study-level information: Donors in the United States, Italy and Spain gave samples during acute or convalescent COVID-19.

Produced via immunoSEQ multiplex PCR; TCRdb's table is partial and in-frame only. The sample shows under 250,000 clones, approximately 88% of them seen only once. Participants, about 18 to 90 years old, spanned approximately 26 US areas. Exposed enrollees encountered a COVID-19 case at some point within 2 weeks before study entry. Sequenced material: PBMCs or T cells enriched from blood (not recorded which). The TCR was taken from a woman aged 40 to 50 who had been exposed to COVID-19.

The CDR3 DNA follows: TGTGCCAGCACGACCGGGACAGGGATCCTGCGATATGGCTACACCTTC. This encodes CASTTGTGILRYGYTF. The chain links TRBV5-4 to TRBJ1-2; 9 positions match TRBD1. V lost 6 bases and J lost 5; bases outside the gene matches: 14. The CDR3 is made up of 16 amino acids. The germline gives CDR1 SGHNT, CDR2 YYREEE (reference sequence).